One TCR beta chain is described in this entry. Its cognate antigen has yet to be identified. The record has no base qualities; no much larger clone is one base away. These data belong to a study of shared clonotypes between healthy human individuals (dated by TCRdb to the early 2020s). Regarding the research as a whole: A couple of women and three men aged 18 to 49 years were included in the cohort. For each donor, CD4 naive and CD4 memory were each run on three plates, CD8 naive on two plates, and CD8 memory on one plate. To estimate repertoire size and how much clonotype sharing occurs between individuals, the study deeply sequenced the blood TCR repertoires of roughly 5 healthy adults. Different laboratories and diverse techniques were used to prepare libraries and sequence TCR repertoires, to increase sequencing depth and limit assay-specific biases. Per donor, leukapheresis produced somewhere between about 0.9 and 9.5 billion PBMCs.

Using the deep immunoSEQ assay, TCR CDR3 regions were amplified from genomic DNA by multiplex PCR. For each cell subset, the extracted genomic DNA was distributed evenly across all wells of several immunoSEQ 96-well plates, and each plate served as one replicate. For sorted subsets, around 0.2 ug genomic DNA, equal to about 30,000 T cell genomes, was loaded into each replicate PCR. Purified libraries were quantified with a Qubit 3.0 fluorometer, sized on a Bioanalyzer 2100, and re-quantified with the KAPA Library Quantification kit. Every immunoSEQ 96-well plate was sequenced on a separate single-read 150-cycle Illumina NextSeq 550 flow cell. The source study handled its data this way. Because only junctional sequences without quality scores were contained in the immunoSEQ output, filtering matching that applied to full-length reads could not be performed. To assign V/J genes and CDR3, sequences were annotated against IMGT germline references using PyIR, a Python wrapper for IgBLAST v1.9. Reads with weak V/J assignments (E-value above 1e-6), missing CDR3, stop codons, out-of-frame junctions, or ambiguous translated residues were removed. V3J clonotypes were defined as sequences sharing an identical inferred V gene, J gene, and CDR3 amino acid sequence. The percentage overlap between two repertoires was calculated by dividing the number of shared unique clonotypes by the size of the smaller repertoire. Repertoire richness was assessed with RTK rarefaction, the Chao1 estimator, and Recon v2.1 estimates of unobserved clonotypes. For all TCRbeta clonotypes obtained by the gDNA method from a handful of donors, generation probabilities were computed with OLGA. The immuneACCESS repertoire file appears here via TCRdb, limited to in-frame rearrangements. These files lack a portion of the clones; in checked studies, under half of the deficit traces to unresolved V genes, and the cause of the others is not known. The V and J calls and clone size come from that table; D and trimming were worked out from the DNA. The sample yields around 1.1 million clones; 60% to 80% were counted once. 0.89% of the sample is taken by the ten largest.

Findings and caveats that apply to the study as a whole: Sharing across a few donors was observed for roughly 5% of naive CD4, over 3% of naive CD8, around 2.5% of memory CD4, and about 0.38% of memory CD8 clonotypes. Pairwise subsampling indicated that sequencing depth was expected to affect the degree of clonotype sharing among donors. Sampling was restricted to blood, and TCR repertoires in tissue are likely to differ from TCR repertoires in blood. Higher generation probabilities were observed for clonotypes shared by all four sorted-subset donors than for non-shared clonotypes. Incomplete sequencing was indicated by rarefaction of sorted-subset datasets, despite the large sequencing depth. The genetic and exposure-history diversity represented was limited by the small number of donors. Naive subsets generally had larger estimated clonotype richness than memory subsets.

CDR3 length: 15 amino acids, cysteine to phenylalanine. Of all the DNA, just the CDR3 is kept, 45 bases in frame from base 1. V loses 0 bases, J loses 5 bases, and the germline ends lie 11 bases apart. Via the germline V gene, CDR1 is SGDLS and CDR2 YYNGEE. The donors were healthy, HIV-negative adults who had no recently reported acute infections or vaccinations. All donors were Caucasian adults living in Nashville, Tennessee, USA. CD4+ T cells were enriched by magnetic negative selection, after which naive cells were positively selected on CD45RA and the negative fraction was taken as the memory subset. Blood was obtained by leukapheresis, after which PBMCs were separated by Ficoll-Histopaque density gradient centrifugation and cryopreserved in liquid nitrogen vapor phase. Purity and quantity of every magnetically sorted T cell population were checked by analytical flow cytometry. Genomic DNA was isolated from every sorted fraction and measured by UV absorbance on a Nanodrop 2000c.

The specimen sequenced was memory CD4+ T cells from PBMCs. The label giving this sample's cell subset or site can be read as: CD45RA-negative fraction. The chain uses TRBV9 and TRBJ1-4; 5 matching bases give a weak D call of TRBD1. This receptor was taken from a man aged 18-30 years in good health. Some clones in this sample may be carry-over from other donors' samples. The CDR3 amino acid sequence is: CASSVESGGNEKLFF. Here is the DNA: TGTGCCAGCAGCGTAGAGTCCGGGGGGAATGAAAAACTGTTTTTT.